This TCR beta chain is from a study of cytomegalovirus exposure and HLA in healthy donors. Study context: Early released data comprised about 84 million unique TCRs from HLA-typed donors.

This PCR relied on a set of 60 Vbeta primers and 13 Jbeta primers. Produced via immunoSEQ multiplex PCR; TCRdb's table is partial and in-frame only. Of about 82,000 clones in the sample, about 79% are singletons; the top ten hold 15% to 20%. General study findings and limits: It was approximately 170 TCR beta chains that were listed as cytomegalovirus-associated. Confirmation was obtained in vitro that a few CMV-associated chains are specific for CMV antigens. V- and J-gene trimming in TCR beta was tied to a missense DCLRE1C variant by an analysis performed later.

As to this clone: Antigen: not known.

In germline, CDR1 is SGDLS, CDR2 YYNGEE. Trimming took off 1 base at V and 5 bases at J, with 12 bases between the two ends. This CDR3 region has 14 residues. The TCR originated in a man in his 70s in good health and CMV-seropositive. The sequenced material came from PBMCs. The chain uses TRBV9 and TRBJ1-1, with D possibly matching TRBD1 (5 bases). In DNA form, the CDR3 reads TGTGCCAGCAGCGTAATGGGGCTGGGGACTGAAGCTTTCTTT. Translation: CASSVMGLGTEAFF.